Given below is one T cell receptor beta chain in context. Antigen unknown. This record belongs to a study of cytomegalovirus exposure and HLA in healthy donors. Study-wide results and limits: In most subjects, TCR beta sequences reportedly gave accurate predictions of HLA-A and HLA-B alleles. Reports showed the classifier diagnosing cytomegalovirus status with high specificity and sensitivity. When a later analysis compared HLA-associated TCR beta chains with equally common others, the HLA-associated chains turned out to be more clonally expanded and to have lower generation probabilities.

In the PCR, 60 Vbeta and 13 Jbeta primers were used. Clones were read by immunoSEQ multiplex PCR, and TCRdb kept only the in-frame ones, dropping some. The data hold under 150,000 clones, with 75% to 85% observed a single time. The sample was PBMCs. This TCR derives from a man between 25 and 39 years old in good health and CMV-seronegative.

CDR3 in amino acids: CAWSVAGFPMNSPLHF. The CDR3 DNA sequence: TGTGCCTGGAGTGTAGCAGGGTTCCCAATGAATTCACCCCTCCACTTT. The gene calls are TRBV30 and TRBJ1-6; TRBD1 might be the D (5 bases). This CDR3 contains 16 residues. V lost 0 bases and J 7 bases, leaving 16 bases between the germline ends. Germline CDR1 GTSNPN, CDR2 SVGIG (reference sequence).